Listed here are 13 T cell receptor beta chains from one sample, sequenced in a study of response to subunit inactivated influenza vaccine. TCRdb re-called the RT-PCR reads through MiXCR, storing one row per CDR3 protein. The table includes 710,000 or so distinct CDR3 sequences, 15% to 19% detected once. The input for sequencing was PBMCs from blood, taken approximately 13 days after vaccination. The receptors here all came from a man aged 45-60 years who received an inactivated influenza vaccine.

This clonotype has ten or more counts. DNA for the CDR3: TGCAGTGCCCCCCCTGGGGGGCGTGAGAGTGAAAAACTGTTTTTT. Translation: CSAPPGGRESEKLFF. This chain links TRBV20-1 with TRBJ1-4, with D tentatively TRBD1 (6 bases). Deletions cut 6 bases from V and 7 bases from J, with 21 bases between. The CDR3 loop spans 15 amino acids. Germline V gives CDR1 DFQATT, CDR2 SNEGSKA (reference sequence).

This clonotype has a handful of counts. Here the CDR3 reads CATSSGYEQYF. CDR3 DNA sequence: TGTGCAACCTCATCCGGATACGAGCAGTACTTC. The chain couples TRBV6-2 or TRBV6-3 to TRBJ2-7; D unclear. CDR3 length equals 11 residues. CDR1 MNHEY and CDR2 SVGEGT come from the germline V gene.

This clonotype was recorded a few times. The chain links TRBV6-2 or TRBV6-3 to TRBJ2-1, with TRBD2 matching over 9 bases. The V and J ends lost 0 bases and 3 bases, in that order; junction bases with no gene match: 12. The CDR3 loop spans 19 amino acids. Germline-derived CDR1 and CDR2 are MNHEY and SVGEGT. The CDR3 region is CASSYSRIAGVRFYNEQFF. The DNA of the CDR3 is TGTGCCAGCAGTTACTCGAGAATAGCGGGAGTCCGGTTCTACAATGAGCAGTTCTTC.

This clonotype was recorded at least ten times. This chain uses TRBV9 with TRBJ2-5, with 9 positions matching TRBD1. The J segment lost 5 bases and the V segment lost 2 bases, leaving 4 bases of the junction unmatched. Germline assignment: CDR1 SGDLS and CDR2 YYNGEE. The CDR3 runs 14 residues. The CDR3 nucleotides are TGTGCCAGCAGCGTCGACAGGGGGGGGGAGACCCAGTACTTC. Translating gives CASSVDRGGETQYF.

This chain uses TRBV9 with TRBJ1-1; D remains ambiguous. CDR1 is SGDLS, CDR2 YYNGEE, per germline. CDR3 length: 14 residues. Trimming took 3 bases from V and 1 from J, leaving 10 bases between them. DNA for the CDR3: TGTGCCAGCAGCGCCTTTACAGCGAACACTGAAGCTTTCTTT. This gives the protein CASSAFTANTEAFF.

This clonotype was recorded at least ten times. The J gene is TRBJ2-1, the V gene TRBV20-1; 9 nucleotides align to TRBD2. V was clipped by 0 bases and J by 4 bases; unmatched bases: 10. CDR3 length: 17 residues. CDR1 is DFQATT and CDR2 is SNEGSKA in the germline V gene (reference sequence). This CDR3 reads CSARDAASGTIYNEQFF. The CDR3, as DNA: TGCAGTGCTAGAGATGCGGCTAGCGGGACCATTTACAATGAGCAGTTCTTC.

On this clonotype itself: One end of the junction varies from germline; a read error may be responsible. The CDR3 protein is CARSTQGPQISGANVLTF. CDR3 DNA sequence: TGTGCCCGCAGTACACAGGGGCCTCAAATCTCTGGGGCCAACGTCCTGACTTTC. This chain joins TRBV2 and TRBJ2-6; 7 nucleotides match TRBD1. Per germline, CDR1 SNHLY and CDR2 FYNNEI. CDR3 size: 18 residues.

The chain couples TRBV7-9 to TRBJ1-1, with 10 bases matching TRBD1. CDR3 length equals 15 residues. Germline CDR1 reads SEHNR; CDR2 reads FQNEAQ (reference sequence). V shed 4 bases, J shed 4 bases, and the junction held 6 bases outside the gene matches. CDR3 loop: CASSSGQGFGTEAFF. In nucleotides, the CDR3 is TGTGCCAGCAGCTCGGGACAGGGGTTCGGCACTGAAGCTTTCTTT.

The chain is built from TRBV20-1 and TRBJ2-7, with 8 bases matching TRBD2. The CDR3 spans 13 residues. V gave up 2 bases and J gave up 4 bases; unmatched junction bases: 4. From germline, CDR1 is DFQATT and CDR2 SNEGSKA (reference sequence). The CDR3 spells CSARKRETYEQYF. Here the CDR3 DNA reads TGCAGTGCTAGAAAGCGGGAGACTTACGAGCAGTACTTC.

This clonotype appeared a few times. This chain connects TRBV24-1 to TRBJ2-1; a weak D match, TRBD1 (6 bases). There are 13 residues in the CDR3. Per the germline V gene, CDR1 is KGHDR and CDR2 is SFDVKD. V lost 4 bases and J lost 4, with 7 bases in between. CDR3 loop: CATSEDSYNEQFF. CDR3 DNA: TGTGCCACCAGTGAGGACAGTTACAATGAGCAGTTCTTC.

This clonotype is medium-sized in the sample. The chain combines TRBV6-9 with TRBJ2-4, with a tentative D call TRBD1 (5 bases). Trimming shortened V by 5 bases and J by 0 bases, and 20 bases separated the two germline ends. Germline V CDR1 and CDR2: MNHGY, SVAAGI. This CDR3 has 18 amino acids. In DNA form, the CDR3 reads TGTGCCAGCAGTCCCCTTCGGCGGACACCAATAGCCAAAAACATTCAGTACTTC. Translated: CASSPLRRTPIAKNIQYF.

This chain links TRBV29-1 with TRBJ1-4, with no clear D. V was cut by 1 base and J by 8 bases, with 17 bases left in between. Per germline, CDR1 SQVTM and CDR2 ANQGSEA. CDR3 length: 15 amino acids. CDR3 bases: TGCAGCGTTGAAGGAGGCCAAGGCGCGGGGGAAAAACTGTTTTTT. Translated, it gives CSVEGGQGAGEKLFF.

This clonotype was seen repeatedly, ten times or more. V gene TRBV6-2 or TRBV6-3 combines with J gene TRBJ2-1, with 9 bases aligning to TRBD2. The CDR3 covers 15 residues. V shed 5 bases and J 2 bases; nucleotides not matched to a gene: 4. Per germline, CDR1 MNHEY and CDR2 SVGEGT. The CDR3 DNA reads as TGTGCCAGCAGTCAAACTAGCGGGCCCTACAATGAGCAGTTCTTC. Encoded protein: CASSQTSGPYNEQFF.